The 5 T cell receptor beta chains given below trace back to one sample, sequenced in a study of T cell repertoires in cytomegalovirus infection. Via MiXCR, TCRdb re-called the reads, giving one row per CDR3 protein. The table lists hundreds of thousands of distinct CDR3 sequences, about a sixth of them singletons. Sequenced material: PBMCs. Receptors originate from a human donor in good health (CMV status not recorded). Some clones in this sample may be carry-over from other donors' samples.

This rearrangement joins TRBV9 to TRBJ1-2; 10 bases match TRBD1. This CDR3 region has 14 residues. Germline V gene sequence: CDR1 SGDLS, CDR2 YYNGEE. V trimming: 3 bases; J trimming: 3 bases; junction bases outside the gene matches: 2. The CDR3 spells CASSGQGAHYGYTF. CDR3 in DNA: TGTGCCAGCAGCGGACAGGGGGCCCACTATGGCTACACCTTC.

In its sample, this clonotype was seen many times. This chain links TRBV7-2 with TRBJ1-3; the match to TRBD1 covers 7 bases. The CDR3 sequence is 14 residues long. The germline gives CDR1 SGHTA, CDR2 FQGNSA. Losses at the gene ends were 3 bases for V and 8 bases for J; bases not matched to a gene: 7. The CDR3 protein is CASSFRGSGDTIYF. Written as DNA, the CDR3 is TGTGCCAGCAGCTTCAGGGGGTCGGGGGACACCATATATTTT.

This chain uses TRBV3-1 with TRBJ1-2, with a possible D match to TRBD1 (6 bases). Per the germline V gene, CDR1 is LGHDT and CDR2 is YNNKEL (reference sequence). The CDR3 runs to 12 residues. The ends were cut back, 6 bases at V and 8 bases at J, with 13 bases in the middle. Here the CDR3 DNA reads TGTGCCAGCAGTCAGGGGCCCTCAGGCTACACCTTC. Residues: CASSQGPSGYTF.

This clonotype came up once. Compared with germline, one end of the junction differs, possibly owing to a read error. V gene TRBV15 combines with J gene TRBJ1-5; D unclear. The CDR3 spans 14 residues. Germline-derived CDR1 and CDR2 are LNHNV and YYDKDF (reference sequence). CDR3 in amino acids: CAASRVADNQPQHF. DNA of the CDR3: TGTGCCGCCAGCAGAGTGGCAGACAATCAGCCCCAGCATTTT.

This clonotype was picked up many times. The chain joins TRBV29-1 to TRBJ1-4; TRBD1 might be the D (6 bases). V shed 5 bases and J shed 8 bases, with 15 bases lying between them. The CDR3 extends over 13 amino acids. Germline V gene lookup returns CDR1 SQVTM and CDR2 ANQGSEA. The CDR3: CSVLIGGWEKLFF. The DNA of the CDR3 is TGCAGCGTTCTCATCGGGGGCTGGGAAAAACTGTTTTTT.